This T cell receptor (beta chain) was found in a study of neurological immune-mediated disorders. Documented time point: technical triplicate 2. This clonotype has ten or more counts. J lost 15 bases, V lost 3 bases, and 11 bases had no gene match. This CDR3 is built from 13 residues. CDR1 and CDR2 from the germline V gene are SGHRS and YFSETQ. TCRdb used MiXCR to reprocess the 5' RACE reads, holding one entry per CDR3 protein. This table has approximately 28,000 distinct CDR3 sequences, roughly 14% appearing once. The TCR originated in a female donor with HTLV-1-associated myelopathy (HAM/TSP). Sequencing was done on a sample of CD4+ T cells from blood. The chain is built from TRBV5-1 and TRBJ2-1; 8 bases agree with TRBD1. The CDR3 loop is CASSSQGEGRVFF. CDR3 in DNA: TGCGCCAGCAGCTCACAGGGGGAAGGGCGCGTGTTCTTC.